Given below is one T cell receptor (beta chain) in context. Some clones are missing from TCRdb's copy, which holds only in-frame ones; the method was immunoSEQ multiplex PCR. The sample has around 170,000 clones; more than 90% are singletons. These data originate in a study of control samples from healthy donors and cancer patients. The material sequenced was blood. The receptor's source is a man aged 30 to 39 in good health.

Here the CDR3 reads CASSGPGTDNEKLFF. Here the CDR3 DNA reads TGTGCCAGCAGCGGTCCCGGGACGGATAATGAAAAACTGTTTTTT. The rearrangement uses TRBV9 and TRBJ1-4, with D maybe TRBD1 (5 bases). This CDR3 is 15 amino acids long. Trimming pared 3 bases from V and 4 bases from J, leaving 13 bases between. Per the germline V gene, CDR1 is SGDLS and CDR2 is YYNGEE.